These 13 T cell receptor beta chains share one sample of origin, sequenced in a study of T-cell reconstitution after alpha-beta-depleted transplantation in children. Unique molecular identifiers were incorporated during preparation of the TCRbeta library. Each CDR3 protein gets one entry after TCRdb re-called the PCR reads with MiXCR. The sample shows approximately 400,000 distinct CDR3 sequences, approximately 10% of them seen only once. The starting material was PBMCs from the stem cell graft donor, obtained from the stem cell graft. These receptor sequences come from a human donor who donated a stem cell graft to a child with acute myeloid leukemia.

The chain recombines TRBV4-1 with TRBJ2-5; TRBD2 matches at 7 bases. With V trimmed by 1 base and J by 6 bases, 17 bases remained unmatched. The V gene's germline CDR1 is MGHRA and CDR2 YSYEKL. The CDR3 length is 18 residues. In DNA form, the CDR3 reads TGCGCCAGCAGCCAAGCTTACGGGGGGAAGCGGGCAGCGAAGACCCAGTACTTC. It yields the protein CASSQAYGGKRAAKTQYF.

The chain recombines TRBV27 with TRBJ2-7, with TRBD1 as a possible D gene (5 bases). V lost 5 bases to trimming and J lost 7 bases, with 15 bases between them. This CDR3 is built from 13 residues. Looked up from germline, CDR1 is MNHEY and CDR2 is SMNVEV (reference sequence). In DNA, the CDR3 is TGTGCCAGCAGTCCCCCAGGGTTTTCTGAGCAGTACTTC. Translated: CASSPPGFSEQYF.

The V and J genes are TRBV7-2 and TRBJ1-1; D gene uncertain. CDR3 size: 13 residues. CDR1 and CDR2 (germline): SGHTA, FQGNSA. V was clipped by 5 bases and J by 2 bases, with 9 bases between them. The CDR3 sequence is CASSPRQNTEAFF. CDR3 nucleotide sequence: TGTGCCAGCAGCCCGCGGCAAAACACTGAAGCTTTCTTT.

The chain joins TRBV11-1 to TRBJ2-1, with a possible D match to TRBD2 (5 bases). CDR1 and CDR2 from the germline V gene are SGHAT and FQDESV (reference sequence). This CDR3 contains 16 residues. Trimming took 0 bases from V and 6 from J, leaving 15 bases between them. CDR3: CASSLAGGVSANEQFF. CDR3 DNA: TGTGCCAGCAGCTTAGCTGGAGGAGTTTCAGCCAATGAGCAGTTCTTC. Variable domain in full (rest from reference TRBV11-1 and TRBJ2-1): EAEVAQSPRYKITEKSQAVAFWCDPISGHATLYWYRQILGQGPELLVQFQDESVVDDSQLPKDRFSAERLKGVDSTLKIQPAELGDSAMYLCASSLAGGVSANEQFFGPGTRLTVL.

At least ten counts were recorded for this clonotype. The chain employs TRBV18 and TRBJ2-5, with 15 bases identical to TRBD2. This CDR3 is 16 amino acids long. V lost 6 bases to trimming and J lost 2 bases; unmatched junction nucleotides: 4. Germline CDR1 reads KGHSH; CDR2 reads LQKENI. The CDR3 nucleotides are TGTGCCAGCTCCCGGACTAGCGGGAGGGGTCAAGAGACCCAGTACTTC. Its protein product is CASSRTSGRGQETQYF. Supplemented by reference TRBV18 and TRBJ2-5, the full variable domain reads NAGVMQNPRHLVRRRGQEARLRCSPMKGHSHVYWYRQLPEEGLKFMVYLQKENIIDESGMPKERFSAEFPKEGPSILRIQQVVRGDSAAYFCASSRTSGRGQETQYFGPGTRLLVL.

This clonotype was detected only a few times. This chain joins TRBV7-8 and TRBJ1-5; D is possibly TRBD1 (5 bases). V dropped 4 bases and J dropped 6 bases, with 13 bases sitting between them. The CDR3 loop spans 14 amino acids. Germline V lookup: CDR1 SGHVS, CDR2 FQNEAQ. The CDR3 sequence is CASSSDTHGQPQHF. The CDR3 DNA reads TGTGCCAGCAGCTCGGACACACACGGTCAGCCCCAGCATTTT.

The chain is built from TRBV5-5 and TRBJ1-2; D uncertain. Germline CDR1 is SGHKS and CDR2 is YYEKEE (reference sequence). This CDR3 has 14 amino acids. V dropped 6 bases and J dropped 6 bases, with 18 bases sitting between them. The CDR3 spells CASIADIQTHGYTF. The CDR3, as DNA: TGTGCCAGCATTGCAGACATTCAGACTCATGGCTACACCTTC.

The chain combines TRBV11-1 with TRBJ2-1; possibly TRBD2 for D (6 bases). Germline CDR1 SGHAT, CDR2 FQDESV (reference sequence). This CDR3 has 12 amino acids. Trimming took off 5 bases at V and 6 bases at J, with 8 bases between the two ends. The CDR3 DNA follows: TGTGCCAGCAGCACGGAGGGCAATGAGCAGTTCTTC. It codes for CASSTEGNEQFF.

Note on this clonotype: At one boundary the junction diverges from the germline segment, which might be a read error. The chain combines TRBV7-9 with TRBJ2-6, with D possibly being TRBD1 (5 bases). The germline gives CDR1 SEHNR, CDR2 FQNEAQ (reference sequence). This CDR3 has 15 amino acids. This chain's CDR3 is CASSPKISGANGLTF. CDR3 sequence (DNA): TGTGCCAGCAGCCCGAAGATTTCTGGGGCCAACGGCCTGACTTTC.

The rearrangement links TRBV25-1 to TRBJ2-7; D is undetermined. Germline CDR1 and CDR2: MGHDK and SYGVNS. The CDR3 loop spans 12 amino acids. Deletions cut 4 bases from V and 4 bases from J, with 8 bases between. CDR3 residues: CASSGSTYEQYF. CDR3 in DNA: TGTGCCAGCAGTGGAAGCACGTACGAGCAGTACTTC.

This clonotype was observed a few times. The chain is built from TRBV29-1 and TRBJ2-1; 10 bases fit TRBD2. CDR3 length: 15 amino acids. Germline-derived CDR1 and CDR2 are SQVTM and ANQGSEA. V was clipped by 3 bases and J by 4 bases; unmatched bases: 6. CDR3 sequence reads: CSVDTSGKVYNEQFF. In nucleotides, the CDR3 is TGCAGCGTTGATACTAGCGGGAAGGTTTACAATGAGCAGTTCTTC.

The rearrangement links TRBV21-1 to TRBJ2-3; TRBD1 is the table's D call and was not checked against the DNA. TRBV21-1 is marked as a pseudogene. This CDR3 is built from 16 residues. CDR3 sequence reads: CASSKRNGKLTDTQYF. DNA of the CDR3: TGTGCCAGCAGCAAAAGGAACGGGAAATTGACAGATACGCAGTATTTT.

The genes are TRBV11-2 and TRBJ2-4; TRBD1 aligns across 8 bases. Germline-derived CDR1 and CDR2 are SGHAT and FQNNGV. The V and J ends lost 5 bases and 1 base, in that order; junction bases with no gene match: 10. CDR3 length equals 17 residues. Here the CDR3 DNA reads TGTGCCAGCAGCCCGCCCTGGACAGGGCTCGCCAAAAACATTCAGTACTTC. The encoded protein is CASSPPWTGLAKNIQYF. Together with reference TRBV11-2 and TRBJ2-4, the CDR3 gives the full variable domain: EAGVAQSPRYKIIEKRQSVAFWCNPISGHATLYWYQQILGQGPKLLIQFQNNGVVDDSQLPKDRFSAERLKGVDSTLKIQPAKLEDSAVYLCASSPPWTGLAKNIQYFGAGTRLSVL.